The source of this TCR beta chain is a study of blood T cell repertoires in COVID-19. Study background: The analysed material was cDNA or gDNA that came from T cells, B-cell-depleted T cells, or PBMCs.

Trimming pared 4 bases from V and 8 bases from J, leaving 16 bases between. CDR1 is KGHDR, CDR2 SFDVKD, per germline. This CDR3 region has 14 residues. Per the original methods: By means of reference gene primer amplification, nucleated cell counts were estimated. The data were produced by immunoSEQ multiplex PCR, yet TCRdb's version contains in-frame clones alone and is incomplete. V and J calls and clone size are copied from that table; D and trimming were computed from the DNA. The table has 300,000 to 400,000 clones, roughly 90% seen once. Sequenced input: PBMCs or T cells enriched from blood (not recorded which). This chain joins TRBV24-1 and TRBJ1-2; a weak D match, TRBD1 (6 bases). The sequence came from a man between 60 and 75 years old who had recovered from COVID-19. CDR3 region: CATSDPRGADGYTF. Written as DNA, the CDR3 is TGTGCCACCAGTGACCCCCGGGGGGCGGACGGCTACACCTTC.